This T cell receptor (beta chain) appears in the sequencing data of a study of cytomegalovirus exposure and HLA in healthy donors. Study-wide background: Sequencing of 150 million to 200 million T cells in an earlier analysis found 100 million or so unique TCR beta sequences. Study results and limitations: Based on reports, TCR beta sequences accurately predicted HLA-A and HLA-B alleles for most subjects. In vitro checks showed that a few CMV-associated chains really do target CMV antigens.

V lost 3 bases and J lost 1, with 18 bases in between. Germline CDR1 reads LNHDA; CDR2 reads SQIVND (reference sequence). The CDR3 loop spans 17 amino acids. The PCR used 60 Vbeta and 13 Jbeta primers. Sequencing used immunoSEQ multiplex PCR; TCRdb keeps in-frame clones, though not all of them. The sample consists of about 160,000 clones, around 88% of them appearing once. This clone was found once. Its antigen is unidentified. The chain uses TRBV19 and TRBJ1-2; tentative D call: TRBD1 (5 bases). The sequence was collected from a woman under 40 in good health and CMV-seronegative. Sequenced sample: PBMCs. DNA of the CDR3: TGTGCCAGTAGTATTCCCCCCCAATGGGGGGGTAACTATGGCTACACCTTC. Translated, it gives CASSIPPQWGGNYGYTF.